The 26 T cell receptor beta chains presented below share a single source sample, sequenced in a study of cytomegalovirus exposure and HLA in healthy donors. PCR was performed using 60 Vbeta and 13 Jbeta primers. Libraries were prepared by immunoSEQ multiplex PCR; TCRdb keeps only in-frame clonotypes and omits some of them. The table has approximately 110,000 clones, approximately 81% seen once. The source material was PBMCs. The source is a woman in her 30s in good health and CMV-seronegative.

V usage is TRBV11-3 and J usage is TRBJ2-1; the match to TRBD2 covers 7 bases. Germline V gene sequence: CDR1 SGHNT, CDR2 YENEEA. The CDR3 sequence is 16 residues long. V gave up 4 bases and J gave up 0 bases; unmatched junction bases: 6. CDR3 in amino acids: CASSSEAGSSYNEQFF. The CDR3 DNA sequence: TGTGCCAGCAGCTCCGAAGCGGGAAGCTCCTACAATGAGCAGTTCTTC.

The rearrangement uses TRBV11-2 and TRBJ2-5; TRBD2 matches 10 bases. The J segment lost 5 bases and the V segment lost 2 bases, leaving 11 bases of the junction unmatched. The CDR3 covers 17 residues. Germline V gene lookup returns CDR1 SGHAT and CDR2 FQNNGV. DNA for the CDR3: TGTGCCAGCAGCTTATTCTTGTCTAGCGGGAGTTCTGAGACCCAGTACTTC. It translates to CASSLFLSSGSSETQYF.

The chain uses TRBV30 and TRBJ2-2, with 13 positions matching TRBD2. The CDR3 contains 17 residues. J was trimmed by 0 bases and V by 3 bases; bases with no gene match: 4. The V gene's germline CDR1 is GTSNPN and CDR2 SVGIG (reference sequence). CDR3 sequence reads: CAWRRTSGRPNTGELFF. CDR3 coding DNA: TGTGCCTGGAGACGGACTAGCGGGAGACCGAACACCGGGGAGCTGTTTTTT.

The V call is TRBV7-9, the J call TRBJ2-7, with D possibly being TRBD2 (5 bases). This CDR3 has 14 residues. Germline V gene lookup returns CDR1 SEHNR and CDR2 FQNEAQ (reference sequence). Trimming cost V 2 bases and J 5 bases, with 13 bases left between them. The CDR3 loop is CASSLSAISDEQYF. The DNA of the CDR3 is TGTGCCAGCAGCTTATCCGCGATTAGCGACGAGCAGTACTTC.

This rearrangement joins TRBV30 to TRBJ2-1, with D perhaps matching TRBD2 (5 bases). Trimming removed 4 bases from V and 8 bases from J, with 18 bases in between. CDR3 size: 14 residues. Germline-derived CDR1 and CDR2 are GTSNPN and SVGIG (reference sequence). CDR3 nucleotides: TGTGCCTGGAACCGGAGGCCGGATAGGCATGAGCAGTTCTTC. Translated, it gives CAWNRRPDRHEQFF. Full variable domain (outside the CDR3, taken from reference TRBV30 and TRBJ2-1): SQTIHQWPATLVQPVGSPLSLECTVEGTSNPNLYWYRQAAGRGLQLLFYSVGIGQISSEVPQNLSASRPQDRQFILSSKKLLLSDSGFYLCAWNRRPDRHEQFFGPGTRLTVL.

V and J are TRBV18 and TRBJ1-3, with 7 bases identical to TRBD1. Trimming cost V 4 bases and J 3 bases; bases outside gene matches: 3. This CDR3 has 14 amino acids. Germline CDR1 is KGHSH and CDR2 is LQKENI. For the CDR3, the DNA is TGTGCCAGCTCACAACAGGGGTTTGGAAACACCATATATTTT. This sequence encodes CASSQQGFGNTIYF. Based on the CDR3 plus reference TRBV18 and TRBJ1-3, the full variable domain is NAGVMQNPRHLVRRRGQEARLRCSPMKGHSHVYWYRQLPEEGLKFMVYLQKENIIDESGMPKERFSAEFPKEGPSILRIQQVVRGDSAAYFCASSQQGFGNTIYFGEGSWLTVV.

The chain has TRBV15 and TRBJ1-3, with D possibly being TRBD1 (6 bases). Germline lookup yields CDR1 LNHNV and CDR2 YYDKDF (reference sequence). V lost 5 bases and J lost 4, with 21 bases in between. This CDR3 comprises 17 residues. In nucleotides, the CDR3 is TGTGCCACCAGCGGAAGAAACGGGCTTCAGGGGGGAAACACCATATATTTT. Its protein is CATSGRNGLQGGNTIYF. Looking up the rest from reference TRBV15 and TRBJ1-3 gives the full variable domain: DAMVIQNPRYQVTQFGKPVTLSCSQTLNHNVMYWYQQKSSQAPKLLFHYYDKDFNNEADTPDNFQSRRPNTSFCFLDIRSPGLGDTAMYLCATSGRNGLQGGNTIYFGEGSWLTVV.

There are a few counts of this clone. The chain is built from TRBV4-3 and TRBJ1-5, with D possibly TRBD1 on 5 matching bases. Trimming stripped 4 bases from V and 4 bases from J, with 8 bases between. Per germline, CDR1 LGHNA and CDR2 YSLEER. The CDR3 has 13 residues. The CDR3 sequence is CASSPDRNQPQHF. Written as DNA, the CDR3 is TGCGCCAGCAGCCCTGACAGAAATCAGCCCCAGCATTTT.

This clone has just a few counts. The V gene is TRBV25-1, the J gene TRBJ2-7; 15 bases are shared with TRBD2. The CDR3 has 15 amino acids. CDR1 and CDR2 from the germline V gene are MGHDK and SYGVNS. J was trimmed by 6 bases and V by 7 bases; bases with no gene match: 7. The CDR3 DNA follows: TGTGCCAGCATGGGGGGACTAGCGGGAGGATCCGAGCAGTACTTC. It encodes CASMGGLAGGSEQYF.

The CDR3 protein is CASSPLAGGRIEQFF. The CDR3 DNA reads as TGTGCCAGCAGCCCTTTAGCGGGAGGCCGGATTGAGCAGTTCTTC. This chain uses TRBV5-5 with TRBJ2-1; 10 nucleotides line up with TRBD2. This CDR3 is 15 amino acids long. Losses at the gene ends were 4 bases for V and 9 bases for J; bases not matched to a gene: 10. Germline values: CDR1 SGHKS, CDR2 YYEKEE (reference sequence). Full variable domain (outside the CDR3, taken from reference TRBV5-5 and TRBJ2-1): DAGVTQSPTHLIKTRGQQVTLRCSPISGHKSVSWYQQVLGQGPQFIFQYYEKEERGRGNFPDRFSARQFPNYSSELNVNALLLGDSALYLCASSPLAGGRIEQFFGPGTRLTVL.

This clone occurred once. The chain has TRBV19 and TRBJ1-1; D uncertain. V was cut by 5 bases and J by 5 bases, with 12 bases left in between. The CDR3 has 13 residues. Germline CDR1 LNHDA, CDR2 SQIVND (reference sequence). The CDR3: CASSLGRETEAFF. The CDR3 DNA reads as TGTGCCAGTAGTCTAGGGAGGGAGACTGAAGCTTTCTTT.

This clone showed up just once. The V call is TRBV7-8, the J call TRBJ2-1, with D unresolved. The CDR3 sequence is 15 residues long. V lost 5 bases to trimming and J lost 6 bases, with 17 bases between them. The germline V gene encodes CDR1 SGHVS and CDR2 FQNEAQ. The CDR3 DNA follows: TGTGCCAGCAGCCCGAGAAGTCAGAGAGGCAATGAGCAGTTCTTC. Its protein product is CASSPRSQRGNEQFF.

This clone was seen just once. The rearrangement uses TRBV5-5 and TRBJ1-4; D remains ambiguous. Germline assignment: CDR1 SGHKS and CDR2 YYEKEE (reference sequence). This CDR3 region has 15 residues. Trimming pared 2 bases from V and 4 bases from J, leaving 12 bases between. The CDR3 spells CASSLLPGHNEKLFF. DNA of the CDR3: TGTGCCAGCAGCTTACTGCCAGGCCATAATGAAAAACTGTTTTTT.

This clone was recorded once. CDR3 sequence: CASSRLDSRELFF. The CDR3 DNA reads TGTGCCAGCAGCCGCCTGGACTCGCGGGAGCTGTTTTTT. This chain links TRBV7-9 with TRBJ2-2, with a weak D call TRBD2 (5 bases). Trimming shortened V by 5 bases and J by 9 bases, and 13 bases separated the two germline ends. This CDR3 is built from 13 residues. The V gene's germline CDR1 is SEHNR and CDR2 FQNEAQ (reference sequence).

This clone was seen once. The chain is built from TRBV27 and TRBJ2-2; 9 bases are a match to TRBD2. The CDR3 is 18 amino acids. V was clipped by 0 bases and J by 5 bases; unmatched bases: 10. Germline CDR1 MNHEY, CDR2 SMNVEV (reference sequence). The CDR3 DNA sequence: TGTGCCAGCAGTTTATCGGTCCCTCTAGCGGGAAGGACCGGGGAGCTGTTTTTT. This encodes CASSLSVPLAGRTGELFF.

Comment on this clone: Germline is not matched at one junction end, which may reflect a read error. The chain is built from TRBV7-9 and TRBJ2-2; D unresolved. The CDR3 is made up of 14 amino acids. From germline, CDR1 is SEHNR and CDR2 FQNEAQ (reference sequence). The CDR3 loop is CSSSPVSFTGELFF. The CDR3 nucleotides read TGTTCCAGCAGCCCTGTTAGTTTCACCGGGGAGCTGTTTTTT.

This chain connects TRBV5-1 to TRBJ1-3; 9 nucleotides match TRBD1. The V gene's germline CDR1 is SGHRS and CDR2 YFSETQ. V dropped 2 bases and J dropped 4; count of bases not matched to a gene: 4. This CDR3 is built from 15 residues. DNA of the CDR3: TGCGCCAGCAGCTTCACAGGGGGCGCGGGAAACACCATATATTTT. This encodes CASSFTGGAGNTIYF.

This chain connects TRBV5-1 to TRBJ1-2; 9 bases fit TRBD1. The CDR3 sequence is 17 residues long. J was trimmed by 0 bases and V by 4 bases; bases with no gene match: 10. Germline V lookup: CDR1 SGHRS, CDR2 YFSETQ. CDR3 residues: CASSKGQGSLANYGYTF. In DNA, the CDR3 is TGCGCCAGCAGCAAGGGACAGGGCTCGTTAGCTAACTATGGCTACACCTTC. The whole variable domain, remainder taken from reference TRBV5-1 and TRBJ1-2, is KAGVTQTPRYLIKTRGQQVTLSCSPISGHRSVSWYQQTPGQGLQFLFEYFSETQRNKGNFPGRFSGRQFSNSRSEMNVSTLELGDSALYLCASSKGQGSLANYGYTFGSGTRLTVV.

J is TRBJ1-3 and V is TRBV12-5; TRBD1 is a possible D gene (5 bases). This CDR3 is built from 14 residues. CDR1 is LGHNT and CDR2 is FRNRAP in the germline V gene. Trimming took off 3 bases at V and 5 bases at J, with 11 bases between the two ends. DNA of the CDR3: TGTGCTAGTGGTTTCTCAGGGAAGAGAAACACCATATATTTT. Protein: CASGFSGKRNTIYF.

The CDR3 protein is CASSPVTASGNTIYF. Here the CDR3 DNA reads TGTGCCAGCAGCCCTGTCACAGCCTCTGGAAACACCATATATTTT. The chain combines TRBV6-5 with TRBJ1-3; D unclear. The CDR3 has 15 residues. Germline CDR1 and CDR2: MNHEY and SVGAGI. Trimming stripped 6 bases from V and 0 bases from J, with 12 bases between.

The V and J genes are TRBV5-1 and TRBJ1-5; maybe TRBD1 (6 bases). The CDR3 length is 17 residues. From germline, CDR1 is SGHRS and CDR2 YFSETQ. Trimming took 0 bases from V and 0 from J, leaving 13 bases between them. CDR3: CASSLGGGGYSNQPQHF. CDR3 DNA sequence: TGCGCCAGCAGCTTGGGTGGGGGGGGCTATAGCAATCAGCCCCAGCATTTT.

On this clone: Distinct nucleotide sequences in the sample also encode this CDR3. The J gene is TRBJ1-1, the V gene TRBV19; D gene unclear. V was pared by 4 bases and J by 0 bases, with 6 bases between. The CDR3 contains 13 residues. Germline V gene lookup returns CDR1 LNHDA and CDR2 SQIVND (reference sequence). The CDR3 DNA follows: TGTGCCAGTAGTACACAGATGAACACTGAAGCTTTCTTT. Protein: CASSTQMNTEAFF.

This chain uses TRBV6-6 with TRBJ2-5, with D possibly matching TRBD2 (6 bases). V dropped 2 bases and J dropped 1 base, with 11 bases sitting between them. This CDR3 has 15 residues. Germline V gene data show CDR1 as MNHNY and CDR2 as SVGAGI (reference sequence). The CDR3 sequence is CASSYGGTFQETQYF. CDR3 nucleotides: TGTGCCAGCAGTTACGGGGGGACTTTCCAAGAGACCCAGTACTTC.

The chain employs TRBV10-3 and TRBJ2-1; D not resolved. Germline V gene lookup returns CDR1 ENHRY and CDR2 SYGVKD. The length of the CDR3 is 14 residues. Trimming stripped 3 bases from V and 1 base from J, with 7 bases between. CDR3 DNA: TGTGCCATCAGTGAAGACTTATCCTACAATGAGCAGTTCTTC. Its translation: CAISEDLSYNEQFF.

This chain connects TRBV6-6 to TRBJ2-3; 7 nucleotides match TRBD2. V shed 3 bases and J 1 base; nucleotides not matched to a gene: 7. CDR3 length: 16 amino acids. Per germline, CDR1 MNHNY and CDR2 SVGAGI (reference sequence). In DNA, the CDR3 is TGTGCCAGCAGTTATTCAGGCGGGAGCGGCACAGATACGCAGTATTTT. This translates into CASSYSGGSGTDTQYF.

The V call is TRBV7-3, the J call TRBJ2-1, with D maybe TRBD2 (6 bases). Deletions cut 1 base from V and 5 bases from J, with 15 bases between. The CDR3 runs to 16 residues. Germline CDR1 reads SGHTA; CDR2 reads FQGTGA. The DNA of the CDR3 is TGTGCCAGCAGCTTAAGAGGCGGGATGGACCACAATGAGCAGTTCTTC. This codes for CASSLRGGMDHNEQFF.